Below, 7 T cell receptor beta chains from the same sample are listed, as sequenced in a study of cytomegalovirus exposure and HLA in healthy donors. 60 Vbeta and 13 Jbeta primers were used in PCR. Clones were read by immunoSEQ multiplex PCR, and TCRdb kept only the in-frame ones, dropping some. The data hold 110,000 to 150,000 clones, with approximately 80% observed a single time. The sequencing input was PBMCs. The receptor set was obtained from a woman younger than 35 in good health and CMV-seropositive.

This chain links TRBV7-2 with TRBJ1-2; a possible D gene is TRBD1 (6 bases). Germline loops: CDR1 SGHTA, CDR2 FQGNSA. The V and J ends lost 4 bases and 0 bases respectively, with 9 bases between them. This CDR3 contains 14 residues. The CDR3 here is CASSSGAANYGYTF. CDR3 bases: TGTGCCAGCAGCTCAGGGGCTGCTAACTATGGCTACACCTTC.

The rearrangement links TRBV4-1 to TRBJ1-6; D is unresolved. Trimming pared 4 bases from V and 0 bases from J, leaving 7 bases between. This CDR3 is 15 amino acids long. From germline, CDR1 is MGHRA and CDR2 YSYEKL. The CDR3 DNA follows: TGCGCCAGCAGCCCCTCGAGCTCCTATAATTCACCCCTCCACTTT. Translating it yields CASSPSSSYNSPLHF.

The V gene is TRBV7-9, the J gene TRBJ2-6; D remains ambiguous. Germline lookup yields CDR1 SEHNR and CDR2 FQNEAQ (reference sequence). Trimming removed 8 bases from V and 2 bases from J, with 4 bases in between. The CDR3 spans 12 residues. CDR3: CASLAGANVLTF. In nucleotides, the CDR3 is TGTGCCAGCCTTGCTGGGGCCAACGTCCTGACTTTC.

CDR3 protein: CASCRERQETQYF. DNA for the CDR3: TGTGCCAGCTGTCGGGAAAGGCAAGAGACCCAGTACTTC. This chain joins TRBV2 and TRBJ2-5, with a possible D match to TRBD2 (5 bases). Germline V gene sequence: CDR1 SNHLY, CDR2 FYNNEI. The CDR3 has 13 residues. The V and J ends lost 8 bases and 2 bases respectively, with 12 bases between them. The variable domain in full, completed from reference TRBV2 and TRBJ2-5, reads EPEVTQTPSHQVTQMGQEVILRCVPISNHLYFYWYRQILGQKVEFLVSFYNNEISEKSEIFDDQFSVERPDGSNFTLKIRSTKLEDSAMYFCASCRERQETQYFGPGTRLLVL.

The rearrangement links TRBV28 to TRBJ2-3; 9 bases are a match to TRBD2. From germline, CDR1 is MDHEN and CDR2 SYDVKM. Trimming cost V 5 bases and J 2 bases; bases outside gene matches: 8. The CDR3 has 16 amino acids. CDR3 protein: CASSPQAGGITDTQYF. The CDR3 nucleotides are TGTGCCAGCAGTCCACAAGCGGGGGGAATCACAGATACGCAGTATTTT.

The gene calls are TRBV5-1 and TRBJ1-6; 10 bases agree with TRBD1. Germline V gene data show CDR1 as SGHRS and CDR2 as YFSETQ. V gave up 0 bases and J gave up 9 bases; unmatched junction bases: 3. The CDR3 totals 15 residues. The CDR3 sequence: CASSLDRTGGSPLHF. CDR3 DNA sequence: TGCGCCAGCAGCTTGGATAGGACAGGGGGTTCACCCCTCCACTTT. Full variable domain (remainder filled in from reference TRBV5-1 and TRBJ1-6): KAGVTQTPRYLIKTRGQQVTLSCSPISGHRSVSWYQQTPGQGLQFLFEYFSETQRNKGNFPGRFSGRQFSNSRSEMNVSTLELGDSALYLCASSLDRTGGSPLHFGNGTRLTVT.

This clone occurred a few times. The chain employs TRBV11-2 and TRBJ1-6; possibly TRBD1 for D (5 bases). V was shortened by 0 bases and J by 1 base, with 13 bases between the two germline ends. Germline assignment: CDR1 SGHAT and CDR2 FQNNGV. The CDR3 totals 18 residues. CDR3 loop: CASSLDRGGESYNSPLHF. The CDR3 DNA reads TGTGCCAGCAGCTTAGATCGCGGGGGGGAGTCCTATAATTCACCCCTCCACTTT.